A single sample gave rise to the 28 T cell receptor beta chains below, sequenced in a study of blood T cell repertoires in COVID-19. The method was immunoSEQ multiplex PCR; TCRdb's version includes in-frame clones alone and lacks a portion of them. This sample has about 340,000 clones, with more than 75% found just once. Sequenced material: peripheral blood. These receptors were collected from a woman aged 50 to 60 with COVID-19, enrolled during active disease.

The rearrangement joins TRBV7-9 to TRBJ2-3; D is perhaps TRBD2 (6 bases). CDR1 and CDR2 (germline): SEHNR, FQNEAQ (reference sequence). The CDR3 loop spans 14 amino acids. V was clipped by 5 bases and J by 5 bases, with 14 bases between them. The CDR3 DNA reads TGTGCCAGCAGCCCGGGACTCTTTTTAGATACGCAGTATTTT. Protein product: CASSPGLFLDTQYF. Variable domain in full (rest from reference TRBV7-9 and TRBJ2-3): DTGVSQNPRHKITKRGQNVTFRCDPISEHNRLYWYRQTLGQGPEFLTYFQNEAQLEKSRLLSDRFSAERPKGSFSTLEIQRTEQGDSAMYLCASSPGLFLDTQYFGPGTRLTVL.

J is TRBJ2-1 and V is TRBV27; D not resolved. The V gene's germline CDR1 is MNHEY and CDR2 SMNVEV (reference sequence). V was shortened by 7 bases and J by 2 bases, with 15 bases between the two germline ends. This CDR3 has 15 residues. Here the CDR3 reads CASTARSTAYNEQFF. As DNA, the CDR3 is TGTGCCAGCACCGCGCGATCAACAGCCTACAATGAGCAGTTCTTC.

The chain carries TRBV13 and TRBJ2-2; D is ambiguous. The germline V gene has CDR1 PRHDT and CDR2 FYEKMQ (reference sequence). CDR3 length: 12 residues. The V end was cut by 7 bases, the J end by 3 bases, with 6 bases between. This chain's CDR3 is CASNRDTGELFF. The CDR3 DNA reads TGTGCCAGCAACCGGGACACCGGGGAGCTGTTTTTT.

The chain joins TRBV9 to TRBJ2-5, with 9 bases lining up with TRBD2. The CDR3 is made up of 17 amino acids. V trimming: 4 bases; J trimming: 1 base; junction bases outside the gene matches: 11. Per germline, CDR1 SGDLS and CDR2 YYNGEE. The CDR3 region is CASSRSSSGRTQETQYF. The CDR3, as DNA: TGTGCCAGCAGCCGATCGTCGAGCGGGAGGACCCAAGAGACCCAGTACTTC.

V and J are TRBV14 and TRBJ2-7; no reliable D call. This CDR3 has 14 amino acids. V was shortened by 1 base and J by 3 bases, with 10 bases between the two germline ends. The germline gives CDR1 SGHDN, CDR2 FVKESK. The CDR3 DNA is TGTGCCAGCAGCCAAGCATTAGAAGTCTACGAGCAGTACTTC. Amino acid sequence: CASSQALEVYEQYF.

This clone was recorded only once. This chain joins TRBV6-9 and TRBJ2-7; 7 nucleotides align to TRBD1. Unmatched junction bases numbered 10, after V lost 6 bases and J lost 2 bases. The CDR3 covers 15 residues. Germline CDR1 reads MNHGY; CDR2 reads SVAAGI. CDR3 nucleotide sequence: TGTGCCAGCAGCTTTACACGGGACAGCCCCTACGAGCAGTACTTC. This codes for CASSFTRDSPYEQYF.

The chain links TRBV19 to TRBJ2-1; 8 bases are shared with TRBD2. The CDR3 runs to 15 residues. In germline, CDR1 is LNHDA, CDR2 SQIVND (reference sequence). V lost 5 bases and J lost 6; bases outside the gene matches: 9. Here the CDR3 DNA reads TGTGCCAGTAGTCCCCCAGCGGGAGTGGGCAATGAGCAGTTCTTC. It codes for CASSPPAGVGNEQFF.

The genes are TRBV19 and TRBJ1-1, with D maybe TRBD1 (5 bases). Germline values: CDR1 LNHDA, CDR2 SQIVND (reference sequence). Trimming pared 8 bases from V and 4 bases from J, leaving 14 bases between. The CDR3 consists of 13 residues. The chain's CDR3 is CASLPGGPTEAFF. As DNA, the CDR3 is TGTGCCAGTCTGCCCGGGGGACCCACTGAAGCTTTCTTT.

This chain connects TRBV6-2 or TRBV6-3 to TRBJ2-7, with D perhaps TRBD1 (6 bases). Trimming removed 6 bases from V and 0 bases from J, with 18 bases in between. The germline CDR1 and CDR2 sequences are MNHEY and SVGEGT. This CDR3 has 16 amino acids. The CDR3 nucleotides are TGTGCCAGCAGCCGGATACAGGGCTCGCTCTCCTACGAGCAGTACTTC. Encoded protein: CASSRIQGSLSYEQYF.

This clone was seen a single time. V gene TRBV7-2 combines with J gene TRBJ1-5; possibly TRBD1 for D (5 bases). CDR1 is SGHTA and CDR2 is FQGNSA in the germline V gene. V lost 6 bases and J lost 0, with 9 bases in between. The CDR3 is 14 amino acids. The CDR3 nucleotides are TGTGCCAGCAGTATCCAGGGTAGCAATCAGCCCCAGCATTTT. This encodes CASSIQGSNQPQHF.

The J gene is TRBJ1-2, the V gene TRBV7-2, with D unresolved. This CDR3 region has 14 residues. The germline gives CDR1 SGHTA, CDR2 FQGNSA. Trimming took off 4 bases at V and 8 bases at J, with 17 bases between the two ends. This chain's CDR3 is CASSSPGKFGGYTF. CDR3 sequence (DNA): TGTGCCAGCAGCTCCCCCGGGAAATTTGGGGGCTACACCTTC.

The rearrangement links TRBV12-5 to TRBJ2-2; tentative D call: TRBD1 (6 bases). V lost 2 bases and J 6 bases, leaving 7 bases between the germline ends. The CDR3 has 13 residues. Germline V gene data show CDR1 as LGHNT and CDR2 as FRNRAP. DNA for the CDR3: TGTGCTAGTGGTTTGACAGGGTCCGGGGAGCTGTTTTTT. This gives the protein CASGLTGSGELFF. Combining the CDR3 with reference TRBV12-5 and TRBJ2-2 gives the whole variable domain DARVTQTPRHKVTEMGQEVTMRCQPILGHNTVFWYRQTMMQGLELLAYFRNRAPLDDSGMPKDRFSAEMPDATLATLKIQPSEPRDSAVYFCASGLTGSGELFFGEGSRLTVL.

This rearrangement joins TRBV7-9 to TRBJ1-1; TRBD1 is a possible D gene (5 bases). V dropped 2 bases and J dropped 10 bases, with 14 bases sitting between them. There are 13 residues in the CDR3. Germline assignment: CDR1 SEHNR and CDR2 FQNEAQ (reference sequence). CDR3 in amino acids: CASSLRGGVGAFF. CDR3 bases: TGTGCCAGCAGCTTAAGGGGCGGAGTAGGAGCTTTCTTT.

The chain is built from TRBV20-1 and TRBJ2-5; D uncertain. Germline-derived CDR1 and CDR2 are DFQATT and SNEGSKA (reference sequence). V dropped 2 bases and J dropped 5 bases, with 6 bases sitting between them. CDR3 size: 11 residues. CDR3 bases: TGCAGTGCTAGATCGGTGGAGACCCAGTACTTC. Its protein is CSARSVETQYF.

This chain links TRBV3-1 (or the pseudogene TRBV3-2) with TRBJ1-5; TRBD1 matches 8 bases. Trimming removed 3 bases from V and 1 base from J; junction bases left unmatched: 8. The CDR3 consists of 17 residues. Per germline, CDR1 LGHDT and CDR2 YNNKEL (reference sequence). CDR3 protein: CASSHTGGGRSNQPQHF. For the CDR3, the DNA is TGTGCCAGCAGCCACACAGGGGGAGGTCGAAGCAATCAGCCCCAGCATTTT.

The V gene is TRBV27, the J gene TRBJ2-1; 7 bases align to TRBD2. Unmatched junction bases numbered 9, after V lost 7 bases and J lost 9 bases. The CDR3 length is 13 residues. Germline V gene sequence: CDR1 MNHEY, CDR2 SMNVEV (reference sequence). CDR3 loop: CASTTRDYREQFF. The CDR3 nucleotides are TGTGCCAGCACCACCCGGGACTACCGTGAGCAGTTCTTC.

This chain links TRBV7-8 with TRBJ2-5; D gene ambiguous. The germline CDR1 and CDR2 sequences are SGHVS and FQNEAQ. The CDR3 runs to 13 residues. Trimming took 2 bases from V and 3 from J, leaving 7 bases between them. The DNA for the CDR3 is TGTGCCAGCAGCTTACGAGTGGAAGAGACCCAGTACTTC. Encoded protein: CASSLRVEETQYF.

V gene TRBV11-2 combines with J gene TRBJ1-3; TRBD1 aligns across 10 bases. V shed 1 base, J shed 2 bases, and the junction held 2 bases outside the gene matches. There are 16 residues in the CDR3. Germline V CDR1 and CDR2: SGHAT, FQNNGV. The CDR3 protein is CASSLAGTGAGNTIYF. For the CDR3, the DNA is TGTGCCAGCAGCTTAGCTGGGACAGGGGCTGGAAACACCATATATTTT.

The chain uses TRBV6-1 and TRBJ2-5; 12 bases are shared with TRBD2. CDR1 is MNHNS, CDR2 SASEGT, per germline. V lost 2 bases and J lost 2; bases outside the gene matches: 0. CDR3 length: 15 amino acids. This chain's CDR3 is CASSELAGGQETQYF. DNA of the CDR3: TGTGCCAGCAGTGAACTAGCGGGAGGGCAAGAGACCCAGTACTTC.

This chain joins TRBV19 and TRBJ1-2; D might be TRBD1 (5 bases). Germline V lookup: CDR1 LNHDA, CDR2 SQIVND (reference sequence). The CDR3 sequence is 13 residues long. V was cut by 6 bases and J by 3 bases, with 11 bases left in between. As DNA, the CDR3 is TGTGCCAGTAGGGGCGGGACGTACTATGGCTACACCTTC. It yields the protein CASRGGTYYGYTF.

The J gene is TRBJ1-3, the V gene TRBV9, with a weak D call TRBD1 (6 bases). The CDR3 runs 15 residues. With 4 bases removed from V and 0 bases from J, the gap between germline ends came to 11 bases. Germline values: CDR1 SGDLS, CDR2 YYNGEE. The CDR3 sequence: CASSPDRNSGNTIYF. The CDR3 DNA follows: TGTGCCAGCAGCCCCGACAGGAACTCTGGAAACACCATATATTTT.

The DNA for the CDR3 is TGTGCCTGGAGTTTGGAGAATTCACCCCTCCACTTT. Translated: CAWSLENSPLHF. This chain connects TRBV30 to TRBJ1-6; D not certain. Between the trimmed V and J ends, which lost 2 bases and 7 bases, there was a span of 6 bases. CDR1 GTSNPN and CDR2 SVGIG come from the germline V gene (reference sequence). There are 12 residues in the CDR3.

In this sample, this clone turned up a few times. J is TRBJ1-1 and V is TRBV10-3; TRBD1 matches 7 bases. The V gene's germline CDR1 is ENHRY and CDR2 SYGVKD. This CDR3 region has 13 residues. Losses at the gene ends were 8 bases for V and 5 bases for J; bases not matched to a gene: 8. CDR3 sequence: CAIQKTGDTEAFF. CDR3 coding DNA: TGTGCCATCCAGAAAACAGGGGATACTGAAGCTTTCTTT.

The gene calls are TRBV5-1 and TRBJ2-5; 14 nucleotides match TRBD2. The length of the CDR3 is 17 residues. From germline, CDR1 is SGHRS and CDR2 YFSETQ. The V gene end was trimmed by 4 bases and the J gene end by 5 bases; junction bases not matched to a gene: 10. CDR3 nucleotide sequence: TGCGCCAGCAGCCACGGGACTAGCGGGAGTTTTACGGAGACCCAGTACTTC. Its translation: CASSHGTSGSFTETQYF.

V is TRBV19 and J is TRBJ2-5, with 7 bases aligning to TRBD2. The germline V gene has CDR1 LNHDA and CDR2 SQIVND (reference sequence). Unmatched junction bases numbered 9, after V lost 7 bases and J lost 7 bases. The CDR3 contains 13 residues. CDR3 in DNA: TGTGCCAGTATGAGGGGAGGGTTGTCGACCCAGTACTTC. As protein: CASMRGGLSTQYF.

The V and J genes are TRBV27 and TRBJ2-1, with TRBD2 identical over 7 bases. CDR1 is MNHEY and CDR2 is SMNVEV in the germline V gene (reference sequence). This CDR3 is 15 amino acids long. The V segment lost 4 bases and the J segment 3 bases; nucleotides outside the gene matches: 6. For the CDR3, the DNA is TGTGCCAGCAGTTGGGGGGGTAGCGGCTACAATGAGCAGTTCTTC. Amino acids: CASSWGGSGYNEQFF.

A single count supports this clone. This sequence joins TRBV19 and TRBJ1-1; TRBD1 matches 8 bases. J lost 0 bases, V lost 6 bases, and 6 bases had no gene match. Germline V gives CDR1 LNHDA, CDR2 SQIVND (reference sequence). The CDR3 loop spans 15 amino acids. CDR3 region: CASRQGAWMNTEAFF. The CDR3, as DNA: TGTGCCAGTAGGCAGGGGGCTTGGATGAACACTGAAGCTTTCTTT.

The gene calls are TRBV5-6 and TRBJ1-3; D gene ambiguous. V was trimmed by 4 bases and J by 4 bases, leaving 18 bases between them. CDR3 length equals 16 residues. From germline, CDR1 is SGHDT and CDR2 YYEEEE. For the CDR3, the DNA is TGTGCCAGCAGCCCATTGCGGGGTGTAACCGGAAACACCATATATTTT. It specifies CASSPLRGVTGNTIYF.